The 32 T cell receptor beta chains below all came from one sample that was sequenced in a study of shared clonotypes between healthy human individuals. Generated by immunoSEQ multiplex PCR, the TCRdb table keeps only in-frame clones and is missing some. This table holds 2 million to 3 million clones, 93% found once. Sequencing input: naive CD4+ T cells from PBMCs. Subset given: CD45RA+ positively selected. These receptor sequences come from a man between 18 and 29 years old in good health. Some clones in this sample may be carry-over from other donors' samples.

The CDR3 loop is CASSLGSTRGTGNTIYF. The CDR3 DNA reads as TGCGCCAGCAGCTTGGGGTCGACAAGGGGAACTGGAAACACCATATATTTT. The rearrangement links TRBV5-1 to TRBJ1-3; a weak D match, TRBD1 (5 bases). The V and J ends lost 0 bases and 2 bases respectively, with 15 bases between them. Germline-derived CDR1 and CDR2 are SGHRS and YFSETQ. CDR3 length equals 17 residues.

The chain is built from TRBV4-3 and TRBJ1-2; D might be TRBD1 (6 bases). The CDR3 is 14 residues long. V shed 1 base and J shed 8 bases, with 14 bases lying between them. From germline, CDR1 is LGHNA and CDR2 YSLEER. The CDR3: CASSQVYRVAGYTF. CDR3 nucleotides: TGCGCCAGCAGCCAAGTTTACAGGGTCGCAGGCTACACCTTC.

This chain uses TRBV5-1 with TRBJ2-7; TRBD1 matches 12 bases. The V segment lost 4 bases and the J segment 3 bases; nucleotides outside the gene matches: 5. CDR3 length: 15 residues. CDR1 is SGHRS and CDR2 is YFSETQ in the germline V gene. The CDR3 spells CASSGGTGGYYEQYF. CDR3 bases: TGCGCCAGCAGCGGAGGGACAGGGGGCTACTACGAGCAGTACTTC.

The chain carries TRBV7-9 and TRBJ2-1; TRBD2 aligns across 8 bases. The CDR3 loop spans 16 amino acids. CDR1 SEHNR and CDR2 FQNEAQ come from the germline V gene (reference sequence). J gave up 9 bases and V 3 bases, and 13 bases lay outside the gene matches. CDR3 sequence reads: CASSLFGAGGRGEQFF. The DNA for the CDR3 is TGTGCCAGCAGCTTGTTCGGGGCGGGAGGCCGTGGTGAGCAGTTCTTC.

The chain joins TRBV7-9 to TRBJ2-1; unclear D gene. There are 12 residues in the CDR3. Trimming left V 2 bases short and J 9 bases short, with 8 bases between. CDR1 SEHNR and CDR2 FQNEAQ come from the germline V gene (reference sequence). Here the CDR3 DNA reads TGTGCCAGCAGCTTAATCTCCAGTGAGCAGTTCTTC. It translates to CASSLISSEQFF.

CDR3 nucleotide sequence: TGTGCCAGCAGTCAACCCAGGGCGCGGAGGAACACTGAAGCTTTCTTT. Its protein product is CASSQPRARRNTEAFF. This sequence joins TRBV28 and TRBJ1-1, with D maybe TRBD1 (5 bases). There are 16 residues in the CDR3. V lost 5 bases and J lost 1, with 17 bases in between. The germline CDR1 and CDR2 sequences are MDHEN and SYDVKM.

In DNA form, the CDR3 reads TGCGCCAGCAGCGATCAGGGGGCAGATACGCAGTATTTT. As protein: CASSDQGADTQYF. The rearrangement links TRBV5-1 to TRBJ2-3; the match to TRBD1 covers 7 bases. The CDR3 spans 13 residues. V lost 4 bases and J lost 4; bases outside the gene matches: 3. CDR1 and CDR2 from the germline V gene are SGHRS and YFSETQ. Variable domain in full (rest from reference TRBV5-1 and TRBJ2-3): KAGVTQTPRYLIKTRGQQVTLSCSPISGHRSVSWYQQTPGQGLQFLFEYFSETQRNKGNFPGRFSGRQFSNSRSEMNVSTLELGDSALYLCASSDQGADTQYFGPGTRLTVL.

To note about this clone: Different DNA sequences within this sample yield the same CDR3. As DNA, the CDR3 is TGTGCCAGCAGCTTAGGGACTAGCAATCAGCCCCAGCATTTT. Protein product: CASSLGTSNQPQHF. The rearrangement joins TRBV7-2 to TRBJ1-5, with D hard to call. V was cut by 1 base and J by 0 bases, with 4 bases left in between. Germline CDR1 SGHTA, CDR2 FQGNSA. The length of the CDR3 is 14 residues.

The chain combines TRBV19 with TRBJ2-7, with 7 bases that match TRBD2. In germline, CDR1 is LNHDA, CDR2 SQIVND (reference sequence). V lost 3 bases and J lost 7; bases outside the gene matches: 12. The CDR3 contains 15 residues. In DNA form, the CDR3 reads TGTGCCAGTAGTATGGGCGGGAGTCCGCCCAGGGAGCAGTACTTC. Translating it yields CASSMGGSPPREQYF.

V and J are TRBV18 and TRBJ2-5; D gene uncertain. This CDR3 is 15 amino acids long. V lost 0 bases and J 0 bases, leaving 8 bases between the germline ends. Germline-derived CDR1 and CDR2 are KGHSH and LQKENI. The CDR3 spells CASSPPVLYQETQYF. The CDR3 bases are TGTGCCAGCTCACCACCGGTCCTGTACCAAGAGACCCAGTACTTC. The whole variable domain, remainder taken from reference TRBV18 and TRBJ2-5, is NAGVMQNPRHLVRRRGQEARLRCSPMKGHSHVYWYRQLPEEGLKFMVYLQKENIIDESGMPKERFSAEFPKEGPSILRIQQVVRGDSAAYFCASSPPVLYQETQYFGPGTRLLVL.

This rearrangement joins TRBV27 to TRBJ2-1; the match to TRBD1 covers 9 bases. V shed 2 bases and J 6 bases; nucleotides not matched to a gene: 14. The CDR3 extends over 18 amino acids. Germline V lookup: CDR1 MNHEY, CDR2 SMNVEV (reference sequence). The CDR3 region has the DNA TGTGCCAGCAGTTTACTTACCCCGAACAGGGGGCCGGTCAATGAGCAGTTCTTC. It translates to CASSLLTPNRGPVNEQFF.

The sample holds one count of this clone. The chain couples TRBV6-6 to TRBJ1-3; D not resolved. The CDR3 totals 13 residues. Trimming shortened V by 7 bases and J by 1 base, and 8 bases separated the two germline ends. The germline CDR1 and CDR2 sequences are MNHNY and SVGAGI (reference sequence). CDR3 loop: CASNMESGNTIYF. The CDR3 coding sequence is TGTGCCAGCAACATGGAATCTGGAAACACCATATATTTT.

V and J are TRBV2 and TRBJ2-2, with 11 bases matching TRBD2. CDR3 length: 16 amino acids. The V segment lost 8 bases and the J segment 6 bases; nucleotides outside the gene matches: 11. The germline gives CDR1 SNHLY, CDR2 FYNNEI. In nucleotides, the CDR3 is TGTGCCAGCGCCGGCCGACTAGCGGGAAGTGCCGGGGAGCTGTTTTTT. The encoded protein is CASAGRLAGSAGELFF.

About this clone itself: The sample contains more than one DNA sequence encoding this CDR3. J is TRBJ1-2 and V is TRBV19; tentative D call: TRBD1 (5 bases). Between the trimmed V and J ends, which lost 4 bases and 2 bases, there was a span of 5 bases. Germline values: CDR1 LNHDA, CDR2 SQIVND (reference sequence). The CDR3 has 12 residues. The CDR3: CASSRGNYGYTF. CDR3 nucleotide sequence: TGTGCCAGTAGTAGGGGGAACTATGGCTACACCTTC.

The chain employs TRBV28 and TRBJ2-7, with 10 bases aligning to TRBD1. The CDR3 extends over 15 amino acids. V shed 5 bases, J shed 2 bases, and the junction held 6 bases outside the gene matches. CDR1 is MDHEN, CDR2 SYDVKM, per germline. CDR3 sequence (DNA): TGTGCCAGCAGTGGACGCGGACAGGGGGCCTACGAGCAGTACTTC. Translation: CASSGRGQGAYEQYF.

The CDR3: CASTTRRVRSGRGHGEQFF. As DNA, the CDR3 is TGTGCCAGCACCACCCGACGGGTCCGCAGCGGGAGGGGCCACGGTGAGCAGTTCTTC. This rearrangement joins TRBV7-8 to TRBJ2-1; 10 nucleotides line up with TRBD2. CDR1 and CDR2 (germline): SGHVS, FQNEAQ. V trimming: 7 bases; J trimming: 9 bases; junction bases outside the gene matches: 24. This CDR3 has 19 amino acids.

This chain uses TRBV14 with TRBJ2-4, with D maybe TRBD2 (5 bases). Germline V gene sequence: CDR1 SGHDN, CDR2 FVKESK. The CDR3 has 14 amino acids. V was pared by 2 bases and J by 4 bases, with 9 bases between. The CDR3, as DNA: TGTGCCAGCAGCCAACTAGCCGGGAAAAACATTCAGTACTTC. Translating it yields CASSQLAGKNIQYF.

In regard to this clone: Other DNA sequences in the sample encode the same CDR3. The chain recombines TRBV19 with TRBJ1-5; TRBD1 might be the D (5 bases). Germline-derived CDR1 and CDR2 are LNHDA and SQIVND (reference sequence). CDR3 length equals 15 residues. Deletions cut 3 bases from V and 0 bases from J, with 9 bases between. The CDR3 region is CASSILGDSNQPQHF. Written as DNA, the CDR3 is TGTGCCAGTAGTATCCTGGGGGATAGCAATCAGCCCCAGCATTTT. Drawing the rest from reference TRBV19 and TRBJ1-5, the complete variable domain is DGGITQSPKYLFRKEGQNVTLSCEQNLNHDAMYWYRQDPGQGLRLIYYSQIVNDFQKGDIAEGYSVSREKKESFPLTVTSAQKNPTAFYLCASSILGDSNQPQHFGDGTRLSIL.

The rearrangement uses TRBV2 and TRBJ2-2, with 9 bases aligning to TRBD2. V was pared by 7 bases and J by 9 bases, with 9 bases of the junction left unmatched. Germline V gives CDR1 SNHLY, CDR2 FYNNEI. This CDR3 spans 14 amino acids. The CDR3 DNA reads TGTGCCAGCACGAATAGCGGGAGTATCAGGGAGCTGTTTTTT. Residues: CASTNSGSIRELFF.

The chain links TRBV6-5 to TRBJ2-7, with TRBD1 matching over 9 bases. This CDR3 spans 14 amino acids. Germline CDR1 MNHEY, CDR2 SVGAGI. After removal of 6 bases from V and 4 bases from J, the junction contained 7 bases not matched to a gene. The CDR3 sequence is CASRSGTGIYEQYF. The CDR3 DNA is TGTGCCAGCAGGTCCGGGACAGGGATATACGAGCAGTACTTC.

V is TRBV11-2 and J is TRBJ2-7; 12 positions match TRBD2. The V and J ends lost 5 bases and 3 bases, in that order; junction bases with no gene match: 5. CDR1 and CDR2 from the germline V gene are SGHAT and FQNNGV. The CDR3 has 15 amino acids. In DNA form, the CDR3 reads TGTGCCAGCAGCCCGCGACTAGCGGGAGTCTACGAGCAGTACTTC. Translation gives CASSPRLAGVYEQYF. Full variable domain (rest looked up from reference TRBV11-2 and TRBJ2-7): EAGVAQSPRYKIIEKRQSVAFWCNPISGHATLYWYQQILGQGPKLLIQFQNNGVVDDSQLPKDRFSAERLKGVDSTLKIQPAKLEDSAVYLCASSPRLAGVYEQYFGPGTRLTVT.

This clone was observed a single time. The chain uses TRBV25-1 and TRBJ2-3; D may match TRBD1 or TRBD2 (5 bases each). There are 15 residues in the CDR3. V lost 6 bases to trimming and J lost 0 bases, with 13 bases between them. Germline CDR1 is MGHDK and CDR2 is SYGVNS. The DNA for the CDR3 is TGTGCCAGCAGATCGGGGACCGATAGCACAGATACGCAGTATTTT. Amino acid sequence: CASRSGTDSTDTQYF.

The chain recombines TRBV7-9 with TRBJ2-2; D possibly corresponds to TRBD2 (6 bases). The CDR3 runs to 13 residues. V was shortened by 4 bases and J by 7 bases, with 10 bases between the two germline ends. Germline V gives CDR1 SEHNR, CDR2 FQNEAQ (reference sequence). The DNA for the CDR3 is TGTGCCAGCAGCTCACTAGCCAGCGGGGAGCTGTTTTTT. It encodes CASSSLASGELFF.

CDR3 nucleotide sequence: TGTGCCACCAGCAGAGAATGGACAGGTCGGGCTGTTGAAGATGGCTACACCTTC. Its translation is CATSREWTGRAVEDGYTF. This sequence joins TRBV15 and TRBJ1-2; 7 nucleotides match TRBD1. The CDR3 spans 18 residues. Looked up from germline, CDR1 is LNHNV and CDR2 is YYDKDF (reference sequence). Unmatched junction bases numbered 16, after V lost 0 bases and J lost 6 bases.

The chain links TRBV25-1 to TRBJ2-6; D unclear. V was trimmed by 4 bases and J by 0 bases, leaving 10 bases between them. The CDR3 consists of 16 residues. Germline V CDR1 and CDR2: MGHDK, SYGVNS. The CDR3 DNA follows: TGTGCCAGCAGTGCCGGACGGACCTCTGGGGCCAACGTCCTGACTTTC. Translating it yields CASSAGRTSGANVLTF.

The chain has TRBV14 and TRBJ2-1; D is possibly TRBD2 (6 bases). Germline lookup yields CDR1 SGHDN and CDR2 FVKESK. The CDR3 has 15 amino acids. V gave up 0 bases and J gave up 10 bases, with 16 bases separating them. The CDR3, as DNA: TGTGCCAGCAGCCAAGATGAACTAGCATTCCGCGAGCAGTTCTTC. As protein: CASSQDELAFREQFF.

The chain employs TRBV27 and TRBJ2-2; D is perhaps TRBD1 or TRBD2 (6 bases each). This CDR3 spans 16 amino acids. Trimming removed 6 bases from V and 6 bases from J, with 20 bases in between. Germline assignment: CDR1 MNHEY and CDR2 SMNVEV (reference sequence). In nucleotides, the CDR3 is TGTGCCAGCAGCAAGGCGGGGACAAATCGGGCCGGGGAGCTGTTTTTT. As protein: CASSKAGTNRAGELFF.

This clone was seen a few times. The rearrangement uses TRBV5-8 and TRBJ2-3; maybe TRBD1 (6 bases). V was trimmed by 4 bases and J by 6 bases, leaving 12 bases between them. This CDR3 contains 13 residues. Germline-derived CDR1 and CDR2 are SGHTS and YDEGEE. The CDR3 spells CASSQRGSDTQYF. CDR3 coding DNA: TGTGCCAGCAGCCAAAGGGGGTCGGATACGCAGTATTTT. The variable domain in full, with the rest retrieved from reference TRBV5-8 and TRBJ2-3, is EAGVTQSPTHLIKTRGQQATLRCSPISGHTSVYWYQQALGLGLQFLLWYDEGEERNRGNFPPRFSGRQFPNYSSELNVNALELEDSALYLCASSQRGSDTQYFGPGTRLTVL.

V is TRBV28 and J is TRBJ2-2; D is undetermined. This CDR3 has 13 amino acids. CDR1 is MDHEN, CDR2 SYDVKM, per germline. Trimming took 4 bases from V and 4 from J, leaving 7 bases between them. Here the CDR3 DNA reads TGTGCCAGCAGTTCGCTTACCACCGGGGAGCTGTTTTTT. The encoded protein is CASSSLTTGELFF.

V gene TRBV5-1 combines with J gene TRBJ1-5, with a possible D match to TRBD1 (6 bases). Trimming pared 4 bases from V and 1 base from J, leaving 15 bases between. Per the germline V gene, CDR1 is SGHRS and CDR2 is YFSETQ. The CDR3 covers 16 residues. CDR3 sequence: CASSPGGPGSNQPQHF. CDR3 coding DNA: TGCGCCAGCAGCCCTGGGGGGCCGGGAAGCAATCAGCCCCAGCATTTT.

This clone was recorded only once. The chain recombines TRBV13 with TRBJ2-5; D is uncertain. Near its end, the DNA agrees better with TRBJ2-7, so the J call may be wrong. The CDR3 runs to 14 residues. CDR1 PRHDT and CDR2 FYEKMQ come from the germline V gene (reference sequence). The chain's CDR3 is CASSLRPLSYEQYF. The CDR3 nucleotides are TGTGCCAGCAGCTTACGGCCTCTCTCCTACGAGCAGTACTTC.

This clone was seen a single time. At the DNA level, this CDR3 is encoded by other sequences in the same sample as well. V usage is TRBV19 and J usage is TRBJ1-5; D not resolved. This CDR3 is 13 amino acids long. Germline loops: CDR1 LNHDA, CDR2 SQIVND (reference sequence). The V end was cut by 6 bases, the J end by 1 base, with 7 bases between. The CDR3 reads CASSSRSNQPQHF. The CDR3 bases are TGTGCCAGTAGCTCCAGGAGCAATCAGCCCCAGCATTTT.